The source of this T cell receptor (beta chain) is a study of shared clonotypes between healthy human individuals. This CDR3 comprises 13 residues. Germline lookup yields CDR1 SGHRS and CDR2 YFSETQ. Generated by immunoSEQ multiplex PCR, the TCRdb table keeps only in-frame clones and is missing some. Here the sample spans approximately 400,000 clones, about 96% being singletons. With respect to this clone: At one end, the junction sequence differs from germline, possibly due to a read error.

Sequences were obtained from memory CD8+ T cells sorted from blood. Subset defined: CD45RO+ cells pooled with CCR7-negative TemRA cells. The receptor was isolated from a man aged 25-45 years in good health. V is TRBV5-1 and J is TRBJ1-1; the D is unclear. CDR3 residues: CASRLDVGTEAFF. The DNA for the CDR3 is TGCGCCAGCAGATTGGATGTCGGCACTGAAGCTTTCTTT. The entire variable domain, with the rest obtained from reference TRBV5-1 and TRBJ1-1, is as follows: KAGVTQTPRYLIKTRGQQVTLSCSPISGHRSVSWYQQTPGQGLQFLFEYFSETQRNKGNFPGRFSGRQFSNSRSEMNVSTLELGDSALYLCASRLDVGTEAFFGQGTRLTVV.